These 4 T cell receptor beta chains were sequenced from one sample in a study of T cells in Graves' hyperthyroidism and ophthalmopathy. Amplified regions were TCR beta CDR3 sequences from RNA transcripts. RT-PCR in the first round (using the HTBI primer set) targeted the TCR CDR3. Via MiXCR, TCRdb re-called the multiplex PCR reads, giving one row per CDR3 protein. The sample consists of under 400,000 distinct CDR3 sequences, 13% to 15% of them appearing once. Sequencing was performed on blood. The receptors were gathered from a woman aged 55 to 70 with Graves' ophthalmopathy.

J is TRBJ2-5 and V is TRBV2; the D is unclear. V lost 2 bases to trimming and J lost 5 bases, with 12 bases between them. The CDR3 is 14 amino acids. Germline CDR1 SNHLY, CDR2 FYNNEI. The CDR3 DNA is TGTGCCAGCAGTGAACTAGGGCCCGAGGAGACCCAGTACTTC. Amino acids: CASSELGPEETQYF.

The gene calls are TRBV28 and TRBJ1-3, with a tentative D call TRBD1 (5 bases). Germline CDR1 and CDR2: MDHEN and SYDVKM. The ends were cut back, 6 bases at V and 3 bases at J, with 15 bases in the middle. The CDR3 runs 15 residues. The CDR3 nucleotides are TGTGCCAGCAGCCTCCCGGGACCATTTGGAAACACCATATATTTT. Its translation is CASSLPGPFGNTIYF.

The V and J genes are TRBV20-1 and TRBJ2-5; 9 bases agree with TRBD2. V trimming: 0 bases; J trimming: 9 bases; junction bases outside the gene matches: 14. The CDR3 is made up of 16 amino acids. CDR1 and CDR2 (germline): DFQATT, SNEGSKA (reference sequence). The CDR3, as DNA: TGCAGTGCTAGAGATCTGGGACTAGCAGTTGGGAGGCCCCAGTACTTC. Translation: CSARDLGLAVGRPQYF.

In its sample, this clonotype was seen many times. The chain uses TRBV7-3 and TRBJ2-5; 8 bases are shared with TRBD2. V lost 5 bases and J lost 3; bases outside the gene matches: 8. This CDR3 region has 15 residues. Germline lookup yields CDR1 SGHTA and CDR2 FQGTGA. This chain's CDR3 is CASSPGGGGEETQYF. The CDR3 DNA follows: TGTGCCAGCAGCCCCGGGGGGGGAGGGGAAGAGACCCAGTACTTC.